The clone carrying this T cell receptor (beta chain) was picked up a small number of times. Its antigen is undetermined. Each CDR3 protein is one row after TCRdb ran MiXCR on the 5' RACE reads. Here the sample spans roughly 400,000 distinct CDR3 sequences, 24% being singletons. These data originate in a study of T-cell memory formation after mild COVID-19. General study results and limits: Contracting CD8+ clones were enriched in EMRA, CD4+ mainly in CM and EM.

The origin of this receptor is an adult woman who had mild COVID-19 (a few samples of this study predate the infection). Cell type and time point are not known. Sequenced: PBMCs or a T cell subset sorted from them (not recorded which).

CDR3 sequence: CASSLRSSDLSEQFF. CDR3 DNA sequence: TGCGCCAGCAGCTTGAGGAGTTCGGATCTCAGTGAGCAGTTCTTC. The V gene is TRBV5-1, the J gene TRBJ2-1; D gene unclear. V dropped 1 base and J dropped 9 bases, with 17 bases sitting between them. Germline-derived CDR1 and CDR2 are SGHRS and YFSETQ. The CDR3 sequence is 15 residues long.